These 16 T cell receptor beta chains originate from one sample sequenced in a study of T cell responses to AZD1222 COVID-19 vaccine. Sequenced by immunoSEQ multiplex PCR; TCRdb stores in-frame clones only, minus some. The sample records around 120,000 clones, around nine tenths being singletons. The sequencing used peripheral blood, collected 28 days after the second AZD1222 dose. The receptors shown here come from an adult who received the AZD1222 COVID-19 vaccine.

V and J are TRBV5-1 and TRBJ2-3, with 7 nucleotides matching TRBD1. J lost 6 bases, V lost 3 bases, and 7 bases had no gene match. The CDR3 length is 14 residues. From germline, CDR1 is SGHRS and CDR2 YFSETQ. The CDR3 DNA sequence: TGCGCCAGCAGCTCGACAGGGAAGTATGATACGCAGTATTTT. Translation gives CASSSTGKYDTQYF.

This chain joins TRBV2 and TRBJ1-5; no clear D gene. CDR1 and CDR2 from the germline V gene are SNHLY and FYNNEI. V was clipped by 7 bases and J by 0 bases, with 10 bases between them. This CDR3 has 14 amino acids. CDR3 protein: CASNIQYSNQPQHF. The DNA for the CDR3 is TGTGCCAGCAATATACAGTATAGCAATCAGCCCCAGCATTTT. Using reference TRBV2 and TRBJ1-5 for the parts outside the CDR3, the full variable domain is EPEVTQTPSHQVTQMGQEVILRCVPISNHLYFYWYRQILGQKVEFLVSFYNNEISEKSEIFDDQFSVERPDGSNFTLKIRSTKLEDSAMYFCASNIQYSNQPQHFGDGTRLSIL.

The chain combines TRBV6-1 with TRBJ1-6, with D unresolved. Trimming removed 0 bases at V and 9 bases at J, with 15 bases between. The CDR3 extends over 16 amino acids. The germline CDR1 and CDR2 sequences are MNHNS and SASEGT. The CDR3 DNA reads TGTGCCAGCAGTGAAGCTAGGAGGGCGGGCGGTTCACCCCTCCACTTT. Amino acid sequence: CASSEARRAGGSPLHF.

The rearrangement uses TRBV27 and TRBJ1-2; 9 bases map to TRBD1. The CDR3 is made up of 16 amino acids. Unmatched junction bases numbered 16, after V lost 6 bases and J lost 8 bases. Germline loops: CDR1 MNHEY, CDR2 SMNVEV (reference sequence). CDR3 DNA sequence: TGTGCCAGCAGGACTTTCTCTGGGGGGACAGGGATCGGCTACACCTTC. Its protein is CASRTFSGGTGIGYTF.

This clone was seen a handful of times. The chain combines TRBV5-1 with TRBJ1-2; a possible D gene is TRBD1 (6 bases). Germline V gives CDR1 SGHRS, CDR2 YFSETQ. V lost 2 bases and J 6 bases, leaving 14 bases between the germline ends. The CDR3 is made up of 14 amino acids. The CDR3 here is CASSLTGFVDGYTF. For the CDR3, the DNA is TGCGCCAGCAGCTTAACAGGGTTTGTCGATGGCTACACCTTC.

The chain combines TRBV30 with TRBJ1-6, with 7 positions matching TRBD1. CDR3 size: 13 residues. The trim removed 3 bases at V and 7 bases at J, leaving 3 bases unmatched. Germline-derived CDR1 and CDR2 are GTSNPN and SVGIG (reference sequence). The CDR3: CAWRDRANSPLHF. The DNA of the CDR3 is TGTGCCTGGAGAGACAGGGCAAATTCACCCCTCCACTTT.

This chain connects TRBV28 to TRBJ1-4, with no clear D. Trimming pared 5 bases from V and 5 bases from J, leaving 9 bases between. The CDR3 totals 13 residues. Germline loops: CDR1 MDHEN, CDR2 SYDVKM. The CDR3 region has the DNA TGTGCCAGCAGTGGGGAGGGAAATGAAAAACTGTTTTTT. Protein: CASSGEGNEKLFF. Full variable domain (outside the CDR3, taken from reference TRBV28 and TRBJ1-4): DVKVTQSSRYLVKRTGEKVFLECVQDMDHENMFWYRQDPGLGLRLIYFSYDVKMKEKGDIPEGYSVSREKKERFSLILESASTNQTSMYLCASSGEGNEKLFFGSGTQLSVL.

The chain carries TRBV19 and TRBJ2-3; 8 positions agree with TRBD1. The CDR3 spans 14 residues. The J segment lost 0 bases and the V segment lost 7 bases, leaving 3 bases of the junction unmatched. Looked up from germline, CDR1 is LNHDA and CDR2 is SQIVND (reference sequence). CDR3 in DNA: TGTGCCAGTACCCGACAGGGGAGCACAGATACGCAGTATTTT. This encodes CASTRQGSTDTQYF.

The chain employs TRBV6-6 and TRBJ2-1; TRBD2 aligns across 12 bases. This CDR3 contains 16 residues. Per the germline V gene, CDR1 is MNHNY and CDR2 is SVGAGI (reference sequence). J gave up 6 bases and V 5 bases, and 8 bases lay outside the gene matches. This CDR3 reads CASSRFSSGRGNEQFF. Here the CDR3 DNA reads TGTGCCAGCAGTCGATTTTCTAGCGGGAGGGGCAATGAGCAGTTCTTC.

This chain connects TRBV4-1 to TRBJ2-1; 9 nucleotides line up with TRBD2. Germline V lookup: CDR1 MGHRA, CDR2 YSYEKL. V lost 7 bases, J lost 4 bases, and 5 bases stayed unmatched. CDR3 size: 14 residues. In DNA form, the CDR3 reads TGCGCCAGCAACCCAGCGGGAGGTTACAATGAGCAGTTCTTC. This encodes CASNPAGGYNEQFF.

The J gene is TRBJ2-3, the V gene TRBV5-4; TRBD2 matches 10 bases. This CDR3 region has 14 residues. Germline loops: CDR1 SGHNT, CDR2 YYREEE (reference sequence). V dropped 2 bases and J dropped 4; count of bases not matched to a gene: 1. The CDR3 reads CASSLAGGADTQYF. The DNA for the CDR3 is TGTGCCAGCAGCTTAGCGGGAGGGGCAGATACGCAGTATTTT.

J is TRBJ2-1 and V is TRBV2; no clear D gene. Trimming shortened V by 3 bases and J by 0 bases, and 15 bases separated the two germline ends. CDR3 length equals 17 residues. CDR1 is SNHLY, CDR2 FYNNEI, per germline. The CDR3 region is CASSEVALDVSYNEQFF. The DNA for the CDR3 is TGTGCCAGCAGTGAGGTAGCCCTAGATGTCTCCTACAATGAGCAGTTCTTC.

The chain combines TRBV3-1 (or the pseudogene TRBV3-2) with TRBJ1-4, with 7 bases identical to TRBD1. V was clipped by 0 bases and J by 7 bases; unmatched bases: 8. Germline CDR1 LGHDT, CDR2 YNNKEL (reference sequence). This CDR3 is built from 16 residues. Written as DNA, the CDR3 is TGTGCCAGCAGCCAAGATCTTTCACAGGGGCGTGAAAAACTGTTTTTT. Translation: CASSQDLSQGREKLFF.

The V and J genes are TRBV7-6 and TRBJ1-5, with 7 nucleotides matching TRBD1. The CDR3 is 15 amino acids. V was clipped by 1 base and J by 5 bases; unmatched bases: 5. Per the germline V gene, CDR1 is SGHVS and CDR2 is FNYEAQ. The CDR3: CASSLDRGWDQPQHF. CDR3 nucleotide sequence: TGTGCCAGCAGCTTAGACAGGGGATGGGATCAGCCCCAGCATTTT. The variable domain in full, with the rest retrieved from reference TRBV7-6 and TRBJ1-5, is GAGVSQSPRYKVTKRGQDVALRCDPISGHVSLYWYRQALGQGPEFLTYFNYEAQQDKSGLPNDRFSAERPEGSISTLTIQRTEQRDSAMYRCASSLDRGWDQPQHFGDGTRLSIL.

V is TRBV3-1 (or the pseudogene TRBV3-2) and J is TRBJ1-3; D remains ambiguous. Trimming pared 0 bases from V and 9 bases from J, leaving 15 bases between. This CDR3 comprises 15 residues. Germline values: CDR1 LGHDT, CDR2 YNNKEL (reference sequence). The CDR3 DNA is TGTGCCAGCAGCCAAGATTTCGATCTTGAAACCACCATATATTTT. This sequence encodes CASSQDFDLETTIYF.

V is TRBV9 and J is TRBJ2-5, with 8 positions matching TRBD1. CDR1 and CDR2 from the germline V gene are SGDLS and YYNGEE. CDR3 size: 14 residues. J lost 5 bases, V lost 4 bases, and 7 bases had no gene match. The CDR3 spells CASSPRTGRETQYF. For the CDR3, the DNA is TGTGCCAGCAGCCCTAGGACAGGGCGGGAGACCCAGTACTTC.